This entry lists 9 T cell receptor beta chains sequenced from one sample in a study of T-cell memory formation after mild COVID-19 (dated by TCRdb to the early 2020s). The method was 5' RACE. The sample was run on an Illumina NovaSeq 6000. TCRdb trimmed public reads at Q25 via fastp, called clones via MiXCR and kept in-frame beta chains. Duplicate CDR3 protein sequences are folded into a single record with the most common DNA and genes. In this sample the table shows about 190,000 distinct CDR3 sequences, around 17% of which occur a single time. The ten largest make up 2% to 2.5% of the sample. The sample was PBMCs or a T cell subset sorted from them (not recorded which). The receptors come from an adult woman who had mild COVID-19 (a few samples of this study predate the infection). The sample titles of this study are shuffled in the database, so cell type and time point are left out; the donor was told from shared clones.

The chain has TRBV20-1 and TRBJ1-2, with D tentatively TRBD1 (5 bases). Germline CDR1 DFQATT, CDR2 SNEGSKA (reference sequence). There are 12 residues in the CDR3. V lost 5 bases to trimming and J lost 6 bases, with 13 bases between them. The CDR3 sequence is CSAAPGTHGYTF. The CDR3 region has the DNA TGCAGTGCTGCCCCCGGGACTCATGGCTACACCTTC.

This clonotype has more than one count but fewer than ten. The chain links TRBV11-3 to TRBJ2-7; tentatively, D is TRBD2 (6 bases). This CDR3 is built from 13 residues. The germline V gene encodes CDR1 SGHNT and CDR2 YENEEA. V was pared by 5 bases and J by 5 bases, with 13 bases between. CDR3 loop: CASSPLTSNEQYF. CDR3 in DNA: TGTGCCAGCAGCCCCCTAACTAGCAACGAGCAGTACTTC.

V usage is TRBV12-3 or TRBV12-4 and J usage is TRBJ1-2, with D tentatively TRBD1 (6 bases). Trimming removed 8 bases from V and 4 bases from J, with 20 bases in between. There are 15 residues in the CDR3. Here the CDR3 DNA reads TGTGCCAGCTTAGTGGGGGGCGGGCCGAGCTATGGCTACACCTTC. It encodes CASLVGGGPSYGYTF.

There are many counts of this clonotype. J is TRBJ2-3 and V is TRBV29-1; 12 bases are a match to TRBD2. Germline V gene lookup returns CDR1 SQVTM and CDR2 ANQGSEA. The V segment lost 5 bases and the J segment 1 base; nucleotides outside the gene matches: 1. The CDR3 runs to 14 residues. The CDR3 region has the DNA TGCAGCGTTCGGACTAGCGGGGGCACAGATACGCAGTATTTT. It codes for CSVRTSGGTDTQYF.

At least ten counts were recorded for this clonotype. The rearrangement joins TRBV12-3 or TRBV12-4 to TRBJ2-7, with D possibly being TRBD2 (5 bases). The CDR3 has 15 residues. The V gene lost 1 base and the J gene lost 3 bases, with 13 bases spanning the gap. DNA for the CDR3: TGTGCCAGCAGTTTAGGCTACTCGGGGATCTACGAGCAGTACTTC. As protein: CASSLGYSGIYEQYF.

The gene calls are TRBV5-1 and TRBJ2-1; the match to TRBD2 covers 10 bases. V shed 4 bases and J 4 bases; nucleotides not matched to a gene: 5. CDR1 SGHRS and CDR2 YFSETQ come from the germline V gene. The CDR3 runs to 15 residues. This CDR3 is CASSPLTSGYNEQFF. CDR3 nucleotide sequence: TGCGCCAGCAGCCCCCTGACTAGCGGGTACAATGAGCAGTTCTTC.

This clonotype has a handful of counts. This CDR3 reads CASRNRGRGDEQFF. DNA of the CDR3: TGTGCCAGCAGAAACAGGGGTAGAGGGGATGAGCAGTTCTTC. The V and J genes are TRBV12-3 or TRBV12-4 and TRBJ2-1, with TRBD1 identical over 7 bases. The CDR3 loop spans 14 amino acids. V was pared by 6 bases and J by 8 bases, with 10 bases of the junction left unmatched.

J is TRBJ2-3 and V is TRBV2; D assignment may be TRBD1 or TRBD2 (5 bases each). Germline V CDR1 and CDR2: SNHLY, FYNNEI. V dropped 4 bases and J dropped 4 bases, with 6 bases sitting between them. This CDR3 comprises 12 residues. CDR3 sequence: CASSGGADTQYF. CDR3 in DNA: TGTGCCAGCAGTGGAGGGGCAGATACGCAGTATTTT.

A few counts support this clonotype. The chain is built from TRBV7-8 and TRBJ2-1, with 9 bases that match TRBD2. The CDR3 extends over 16 amino acids. CDR1 and CDR2 (germline): SGHVS, FQNEAQ. V was clipped by 5 bases and J by 2 bases; unmatched bases: 7. The chain's CDR3 is CASSLGGGGTYNEQFF. CDR3 in DNA: TGTGCCAGCAGCCTAGGCGGGGGGGGAACCTACAATGAGCAGTTCTTC.